The T cell receptor beta chain described here comes from a study of post-analysis software for immune sequencing data. On the study more broadly: Progressive-relapsing, secondary progressive and relapsing-remitting multiple sclerosis were among the disease courses included.

Included in the TCR beta cDNA libraries were unique molecular identifiers. Each sample of about 0.95 to 11 million input T cells yielded around 500,000 cDNA molecules, so each molecule approximated one T cell. TCRdb redid the calling of the PCR reads with MiXCR, one entry per CDR3 protein. The table shows roughly 580,000 distinct CDR3 sequences, with around 40% occurring only once. V gave up 9 bases and J gave up 0 bases, with 12 bases separating them. CDR1 and CDR2 from the germline V gene are MGHDK and SYGVNS. The CDR3 is 13 amino acids. Study-wide results and limits: TRBV5-6, TRBV5-1 and TRBV20-1 were among several TRBV segments more frequent in patients than controls. Among multiple sclerosis patients, normalized Chao1 diversity was significantly below that of controls.

Details on this clonotype: The target antigen is unknown.

The sequenced sample was blood. The sequence derives from a girl between 10 and 17 years old with multiple sclerosis. This chain uses TRBV25-1 with TRBJ2-7, with D tentatively TRBD2 (5 bases). CDR3 sequence (DNA): TGTGCCAGTAGCGACATTGCCTCCTACGAGCAGTACTTC. This codes for CASSDIASYEQYF.